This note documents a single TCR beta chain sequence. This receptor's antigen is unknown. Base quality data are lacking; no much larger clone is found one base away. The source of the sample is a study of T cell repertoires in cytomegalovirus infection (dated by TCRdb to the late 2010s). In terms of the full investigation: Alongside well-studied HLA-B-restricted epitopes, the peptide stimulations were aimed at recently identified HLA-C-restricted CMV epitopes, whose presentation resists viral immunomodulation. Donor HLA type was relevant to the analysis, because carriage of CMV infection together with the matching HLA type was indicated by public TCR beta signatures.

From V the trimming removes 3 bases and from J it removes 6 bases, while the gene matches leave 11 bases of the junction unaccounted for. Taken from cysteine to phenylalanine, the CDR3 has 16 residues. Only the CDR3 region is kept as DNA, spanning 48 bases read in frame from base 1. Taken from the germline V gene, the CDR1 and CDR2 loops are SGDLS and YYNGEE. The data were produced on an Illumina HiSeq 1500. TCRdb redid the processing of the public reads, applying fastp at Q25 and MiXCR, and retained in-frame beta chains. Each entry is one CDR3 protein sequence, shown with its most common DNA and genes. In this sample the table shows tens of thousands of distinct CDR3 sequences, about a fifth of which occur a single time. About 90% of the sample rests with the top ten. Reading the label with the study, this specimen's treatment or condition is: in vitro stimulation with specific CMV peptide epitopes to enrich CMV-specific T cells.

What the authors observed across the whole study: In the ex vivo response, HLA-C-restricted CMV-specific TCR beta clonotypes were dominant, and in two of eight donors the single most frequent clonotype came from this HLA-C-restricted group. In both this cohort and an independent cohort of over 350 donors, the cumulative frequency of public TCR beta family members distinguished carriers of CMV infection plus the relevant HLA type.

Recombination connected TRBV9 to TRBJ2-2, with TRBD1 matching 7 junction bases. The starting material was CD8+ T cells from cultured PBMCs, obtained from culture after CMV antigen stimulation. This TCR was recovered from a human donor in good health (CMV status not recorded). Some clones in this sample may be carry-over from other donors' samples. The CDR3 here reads CASSGPEGAQAGELFF. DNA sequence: TGTGCCAGCAGCGGACCTGAGGGGGCGCAAGCCGGGGAGCTGTTTTTT.